Listed below are T cell receptor beta chains from one sample, sequenced in a study of shared clonotypes between healthy human individuals. Measured with immunoSEQ multiplex PCR; TCRdb has only the in-frame clones, and not every one. The sample has 850,000 to 1,200,000 clones; under 80% are singletons. The specimen sequenced was memory CD4+ T cells sorted from blood. The receptors derive from a young man in good health. Both conserved end residues are part of each CDR3. A D gene is named only where the DNA matches it firmly. Clone size is shown for a subset of rows, as once, few, many or a class of expanded clone.

>NA|TRBV7-9|NA|TRBJ2-7
CASSRVRDEQYF
TGTGCCAGCAGCCGGGTGCGGGACGAGCAGTACTTC
>NA|TRBV25-1|NA|TRBJ1-2
CASSNYMGNGYTF
TGTGCCAGCAGTAATTATATGGGGAATGGCTACACCTTC
>TRBD1|TRBV6-1|NA|TRBJ1-2
CASSGGQDIYGYTF
TGTGCCAGCAGTGGGGGACAGGATATCTATGGCTACACCTTC
>TRBD1|TRBV6-6|NA|TRBJ1-5
CASRNRGSYQPQHF
TGTGCCAGCCGAAACAGGGGAAGTTACCAGCCCCAGCATTTT
>NA|TRBV5-1|once|TRBJ2-2
CASSLEARTGELFF
TGCGCCAGCAGCTTGGAAGCCCGGACCGGGGAGCTGTTTTTT
>NA|TRBV9|NA|TRBJ2-2
CASSVDRAGSGELFF
TGTGCCAGCAGCGTAGACAGGGCGGGATCCGGGGAGCTGTTTTTT
>NA|TRBV2|NA|TRBJ2-1
CASSVNGGTSSYNEQFF
TGTGCCAGCAGTGTTAATGGGGGAACCTCCTCCTACAATGAGCAGTTCTTC
>NA|TRBV5-1|NA|TRBJ2-7
CASKPGDDYEQYF
TGCGCCAGCAAGCCAGGGGATGATTACGAGCAGTACTTC
>TRBD1|TRBV18|NA|TRBJ1-1
CASSKGQGVAEAFF
TGTGCCAGCTCAAAAGGACAGGGGGTGGCTGAAGCTTTCTTT
>TRBD1|TRBV9|few|TRBJ1-6
CASSAGTAEGNSPLHF
TGTGCCAGCAGCGCCGGGACAGCCGAAGGTAATTCACCCCTCCACTTT
>NA|TRBV10-3|NA|TRBJ2-5
CAISRGGQETQYF
TGTGCCATCAGCAGGGGGGGTCAAGAGACCCAGTACTTC
>TRBD1|TRBV6-1|NA|TRBJ1-1
CAARQGYTEAFF
TGTGCCGCTCGACAGGGGTACACTGAAGCTTTCTTT
>NA|TRBV2|NA|TRBJ1-4
CASSDQGMANEKLFF
TGTGCCAGCAGTGATCAGGGGATGGCTAATGAAAAACTGTTTTTT
>NA|TRBV2|few|TRBJ1-4
CASSVYSNEKLFF
TGTGCCAGCAGTGTATACAGTAATGAAAAACTGTTTTTT
>TRBD1|TRBV6-6|NA|TRBJ1-2
CASRQGGYGYTF
TGTGCCAGCCGACAGGGAGGTTATGGCTACACCTTC
>TRBD1|TRBV6-1|NA|TRBJ2-3
CASTDRESTDTQYF
TGTGCCAGCACCGACAGGGAAAGCACAGATACGCAGTATTTT
>NA|TRBV30|NA|TRBJ2-5
CAWNRLGATQYF
TGTGCCTGGAATCGTCTGGGGGCGACCCAGTACTTC
>NA|TRBV20-1|NA|TRBJ2-5
CSALEETQYF
TGCAGTGCCTTGGAAGAGACCCAGTACTTC
>NA|TRBV5-1|NA|TRBJ2-5
CASSRALGVSIGETQYF
TGCGCCAGCAGCCGCGCTTTGGGCGTATCGATTGGGGAGACCCAGTACTTC
>TRBD1|TRBV11-1|NA|TRBJ2-6
CASSQGQGTPGANVLTF
TGTGCCAGCAGCCAGGGACAGGGGACACCTGGGGCCAACGTCCTGACTTTC
>NA|TRBV7-9|NA|TRBJ1-1
CASSLSSTTEAFF
TGTGCCAGCAGCTTAAGTTCCACGACTGAAGCTTTCTTT
>NA|TRBV11-2|NA|TRBJ2-3
CASSLAGEGPDTQYF
TGTGCCAGCAGCTTAGCGGGAGAGGGGCCAGATACGCAGTATTTT